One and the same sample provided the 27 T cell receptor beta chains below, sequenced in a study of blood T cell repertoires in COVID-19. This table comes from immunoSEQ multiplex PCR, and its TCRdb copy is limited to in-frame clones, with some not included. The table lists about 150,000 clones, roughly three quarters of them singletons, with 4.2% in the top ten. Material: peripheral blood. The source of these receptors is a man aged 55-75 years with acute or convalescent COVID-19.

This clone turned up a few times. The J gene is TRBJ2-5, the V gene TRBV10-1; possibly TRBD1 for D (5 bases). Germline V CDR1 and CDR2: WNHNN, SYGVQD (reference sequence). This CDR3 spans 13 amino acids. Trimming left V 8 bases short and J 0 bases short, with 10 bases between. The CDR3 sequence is CASSRTNQETQYF. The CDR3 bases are TGCGCCAGCTCCCGGACAAACCAAGAGACCCAGTACTTC.

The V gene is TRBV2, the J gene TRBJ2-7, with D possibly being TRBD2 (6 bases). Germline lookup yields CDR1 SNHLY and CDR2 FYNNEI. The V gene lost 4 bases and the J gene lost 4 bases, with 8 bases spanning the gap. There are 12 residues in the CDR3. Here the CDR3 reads CASSGGTYEQYF. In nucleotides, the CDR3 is TGTGCCAGCAGTGGGGGGACTTACGAGCAGTACTTC.

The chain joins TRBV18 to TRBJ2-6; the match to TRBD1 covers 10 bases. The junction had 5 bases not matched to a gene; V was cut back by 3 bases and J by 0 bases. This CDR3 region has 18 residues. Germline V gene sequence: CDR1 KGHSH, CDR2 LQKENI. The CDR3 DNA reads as TGTGCCAGCTCACCCCCCGGGACAGGGGACTCTGGGGCCAACGTCCTGACTTTC. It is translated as CASSPPGTGDSGANVLTF. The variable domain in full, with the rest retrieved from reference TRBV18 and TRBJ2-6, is NAGVMQNPRHLVRRRGQEARLRCSPMKGHSHVYWYRQLPEEGLKFMVYLQKENIIDESGMPKERFSAEFPKEGPSILRIQQVVRGDSAAYFCASSPPGTGDSGANVLTFGAGSRLTVL.

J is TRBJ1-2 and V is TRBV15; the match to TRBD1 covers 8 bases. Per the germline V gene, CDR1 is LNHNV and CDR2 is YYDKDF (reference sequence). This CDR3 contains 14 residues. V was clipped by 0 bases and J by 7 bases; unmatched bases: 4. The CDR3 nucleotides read TGTGCCACCAGCAGAGATACAGGGGGGGCTGGCTACACCTTC. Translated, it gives CATSRDTGGAGYTF.

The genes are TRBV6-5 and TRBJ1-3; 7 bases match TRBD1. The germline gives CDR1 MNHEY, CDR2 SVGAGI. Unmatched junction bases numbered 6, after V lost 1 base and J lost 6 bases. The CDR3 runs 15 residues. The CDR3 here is CASSYLITGVNTIYF. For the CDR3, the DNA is TGTGCCAGCAGTTACTTAATCACAGGGGTAAACACCATATATTTT.

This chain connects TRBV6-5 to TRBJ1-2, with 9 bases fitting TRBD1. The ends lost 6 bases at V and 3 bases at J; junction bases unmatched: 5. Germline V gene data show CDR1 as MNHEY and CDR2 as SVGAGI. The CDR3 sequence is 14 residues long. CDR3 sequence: CASSVQGADYGYTF. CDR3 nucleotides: TGTGCCAGCAGCGTACAGGGGGCCGACTATGGCTACACCTTC.

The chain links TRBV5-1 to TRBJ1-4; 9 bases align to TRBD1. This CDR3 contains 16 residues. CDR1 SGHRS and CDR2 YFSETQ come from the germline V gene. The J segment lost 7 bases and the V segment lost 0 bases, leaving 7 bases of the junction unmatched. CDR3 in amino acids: CASSLGTGEFGEKLFF. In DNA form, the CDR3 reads TGCGCCAGCAGCTTGGGGACAGGGGAATTCGGTGAAAAACTGTTTTTT. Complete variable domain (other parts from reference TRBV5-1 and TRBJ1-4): KAGVTQTPRYLIKTRGQQVTLSCSPISGHRSVSWYQQTPGQGLQFLFEYFSETQRNKGNFPGRFSGRQFSNSRSEMNVSTLELGDSALYLCASSLGTGEFGEKLFFGSGTQLSVL.

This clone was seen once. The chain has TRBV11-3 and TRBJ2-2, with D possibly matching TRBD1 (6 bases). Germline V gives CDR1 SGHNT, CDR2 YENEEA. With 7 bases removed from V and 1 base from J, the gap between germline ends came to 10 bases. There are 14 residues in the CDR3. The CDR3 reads CASTTQGNTGELFF. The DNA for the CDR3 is TGTGCCAGCACCACACAGGGGAACACCGGGGAGCTGTTTTTT.

The CDR3 region is CASSLRSGRLHYTDTQYF. CDR3 nucleotide sequence: TGTGCCAGCAGTCTCCGTAGCGGGAGGCTTCACTACACAGATACGCAGTATTTT. This chain uses TRBV6-2 or TRBV6-3 with TRBJ2-3; 10 positions agree with TRBD2. The junction had 13 bases not matched to a gene; V was cut back by 5 bases and J by 2 bases. Germline V CDR1 and CDR2: MNHEY, SVGEGT. The CDR3 is 18 residues long.

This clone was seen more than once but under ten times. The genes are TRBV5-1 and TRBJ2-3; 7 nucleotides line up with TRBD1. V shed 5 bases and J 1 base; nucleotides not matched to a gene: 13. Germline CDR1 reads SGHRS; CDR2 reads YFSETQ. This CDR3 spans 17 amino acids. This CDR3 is CASSSGTVLGRTDTQYF. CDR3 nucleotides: TGCGCCAGCAGTTCCGGGACAGTCTTGGGCCGCACAGATACGCAGTATTTT.

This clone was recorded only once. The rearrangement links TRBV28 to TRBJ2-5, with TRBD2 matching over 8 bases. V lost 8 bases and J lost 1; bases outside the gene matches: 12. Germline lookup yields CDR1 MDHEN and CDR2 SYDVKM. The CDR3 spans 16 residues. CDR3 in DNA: TGTGCCAGCCACCCGAACCGAGCGGGAGCCCAAGAGACCCAGTACTTC. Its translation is CASHPNRAGAQETQYF.

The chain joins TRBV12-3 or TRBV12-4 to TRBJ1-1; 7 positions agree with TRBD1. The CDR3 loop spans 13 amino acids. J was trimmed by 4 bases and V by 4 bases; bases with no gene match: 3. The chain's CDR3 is CASSSYRGTEAFF. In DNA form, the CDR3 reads TGTGCCAGCAGTTCGTACAGGGGCACTGAAGCTTTCTTT.

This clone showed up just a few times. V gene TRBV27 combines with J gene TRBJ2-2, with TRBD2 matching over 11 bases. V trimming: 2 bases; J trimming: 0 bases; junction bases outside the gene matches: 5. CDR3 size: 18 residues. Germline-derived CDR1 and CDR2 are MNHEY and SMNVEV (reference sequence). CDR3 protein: CASSLEFSGRANTGELFF. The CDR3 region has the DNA TGTGCCAGCAGTTTAGAGTTTAGCGGGAGGGCGAACACCGGGGAGCTGTTTTTT.

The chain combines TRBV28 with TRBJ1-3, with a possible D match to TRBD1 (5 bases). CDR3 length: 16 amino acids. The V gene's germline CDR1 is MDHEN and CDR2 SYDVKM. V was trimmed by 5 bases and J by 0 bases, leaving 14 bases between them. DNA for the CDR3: TGTGCCAGCAGTCTCCCTGGACATATCTCTGGAAACACCATATATTTT. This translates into CASSLPGHISGNTIYF. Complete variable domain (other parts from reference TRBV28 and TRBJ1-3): DVKVTQSSRYLVKRTGEKVFLECVQDMDHENMFWYRQDPGLGLRLIYFSYDVKMKEKGDIPEGYSVSREKKERFSLILESASTNQTSMYLCASSLPGHISGNTIYFGEGSWLTVV.

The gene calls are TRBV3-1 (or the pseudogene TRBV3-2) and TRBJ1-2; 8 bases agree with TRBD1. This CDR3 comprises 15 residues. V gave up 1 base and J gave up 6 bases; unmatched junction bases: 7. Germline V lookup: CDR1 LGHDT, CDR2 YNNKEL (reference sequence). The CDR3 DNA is TGTGCCAGCAGCCAAGTTTCAGGGGGCTCCGATGGCTACACCTTC. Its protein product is CASSQVSGGSDGYTF.

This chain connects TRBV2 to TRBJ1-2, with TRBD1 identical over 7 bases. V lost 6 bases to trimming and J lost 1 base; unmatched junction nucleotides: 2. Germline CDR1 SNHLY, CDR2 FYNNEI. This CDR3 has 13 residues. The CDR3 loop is CASRGDSNYGYTF. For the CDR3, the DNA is TGTGCCAGCAGGGGGGACAGTAACTATGGCTACACCTTC.

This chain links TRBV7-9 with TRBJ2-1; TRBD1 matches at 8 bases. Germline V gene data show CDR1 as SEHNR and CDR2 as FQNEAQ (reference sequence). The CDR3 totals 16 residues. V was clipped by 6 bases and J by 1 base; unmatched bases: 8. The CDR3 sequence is CASSRGQGMSYNEQFF. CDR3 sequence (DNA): TGTGCCAGCAGTCGCGGACAGGGTATGTCCTACAATGAGCAGTTCTTC.

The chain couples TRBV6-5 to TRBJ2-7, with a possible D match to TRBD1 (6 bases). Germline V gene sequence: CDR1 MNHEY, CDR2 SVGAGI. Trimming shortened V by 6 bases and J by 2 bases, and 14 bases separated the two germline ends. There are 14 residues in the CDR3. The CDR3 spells CASRAQGLAYEQYF. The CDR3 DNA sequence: TGTGCCAGCAGAGCCCAGGGGTTAGCCTACGAGCAGTACTTC.

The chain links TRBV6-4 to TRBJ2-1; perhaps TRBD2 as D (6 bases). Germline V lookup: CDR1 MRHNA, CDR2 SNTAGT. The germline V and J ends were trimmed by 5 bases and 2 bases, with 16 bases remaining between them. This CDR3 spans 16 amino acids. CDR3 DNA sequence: TGTGCCAGCAGTCCTATAGCGGTCCGAACCTACAATGAGCAGTTCTTC. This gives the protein CASSPIAVRTYNEQFF.

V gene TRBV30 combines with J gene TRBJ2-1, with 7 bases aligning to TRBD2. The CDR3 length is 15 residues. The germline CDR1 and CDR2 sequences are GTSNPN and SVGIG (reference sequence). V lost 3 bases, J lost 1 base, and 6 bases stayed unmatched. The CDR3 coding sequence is TGTGCCTGGAGGGTTCGTAGCGGGTCCTACAATGAGCAGTTCTTC. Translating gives CAWRVRSGSYNEQFF.

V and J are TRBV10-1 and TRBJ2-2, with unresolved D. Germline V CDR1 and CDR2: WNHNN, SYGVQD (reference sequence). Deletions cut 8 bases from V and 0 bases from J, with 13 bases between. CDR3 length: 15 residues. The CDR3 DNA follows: TGCGCCAGCCAACCTCTGGGCGCGAACACCGGGGAGCTGTTTTTT. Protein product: CASQPLGANTGELFF.

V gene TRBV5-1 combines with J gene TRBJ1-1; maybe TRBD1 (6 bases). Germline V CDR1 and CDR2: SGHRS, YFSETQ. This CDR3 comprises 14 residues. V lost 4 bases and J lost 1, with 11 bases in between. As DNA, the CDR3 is TGCGCCAGCAGCGCGGGGGCCTCGAACACTGAAGCTTTCTTT. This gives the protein CASSAGASNTEAFF.

This CDR3 is CSVDEQGSYGYTF. In DNA form, the CDR3 reads TGCAGCGTTGACGAACAGGGGAGCTATGGCTACACCTTC. This chain links TRBV29-1 with TRBJ1-2; TRBD1 matches at 7 bases. The V segment lost 3 bases and the J segment 4 bases; nucleotides outside the gene matches: 5. This CDR3 spans 13 amino acids. CDR1 is SQVTM and CDR2 is ANQGSEA in the germline V gene.

For the CDR3, the DNA is TGTGCCGCGGGGCCGGAGACCTATGGCTACACCTTC. It specifies CAAGPETYGYTF. V gene TRBV28 combines with J gene TRBJ1-2; D is perhaps TRBD1 (5 bases). Germline assignment: CDR1 MDHEN and CDR2 SYDVKM. The CDR3 sequence is 12 residues long. Trimming cost V 11 bases and J 4 bases, with 14 bases left between them.

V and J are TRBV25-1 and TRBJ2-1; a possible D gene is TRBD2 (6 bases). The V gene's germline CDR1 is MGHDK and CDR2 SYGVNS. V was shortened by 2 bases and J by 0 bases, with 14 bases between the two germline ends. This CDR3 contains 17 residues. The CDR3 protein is CASSERLATPSYNEQFF. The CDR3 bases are TGTGCCAGCAGTGAACGGCTAGCGACCCCCTCCTACAATGAGCAGTTCTTC.

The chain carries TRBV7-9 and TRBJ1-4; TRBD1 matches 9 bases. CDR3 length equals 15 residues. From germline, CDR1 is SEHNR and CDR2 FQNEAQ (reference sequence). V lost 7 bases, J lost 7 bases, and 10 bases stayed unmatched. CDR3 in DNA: TGTGCCAGCACCCCTGGGACAGGGCGGATTGAAAAACTGTTTTTT. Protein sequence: CASTPGTGRIEKLFF.

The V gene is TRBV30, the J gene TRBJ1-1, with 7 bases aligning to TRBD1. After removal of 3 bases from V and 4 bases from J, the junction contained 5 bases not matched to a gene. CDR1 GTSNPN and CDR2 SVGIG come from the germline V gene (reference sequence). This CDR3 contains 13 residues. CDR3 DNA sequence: TGTGCCTGGAGCGAGGGGGCGTTCACTGAAGCTTTCTTT. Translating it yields CAWSEGAFTEAFF. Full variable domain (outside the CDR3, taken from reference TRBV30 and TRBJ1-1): SQTIHQWPATLVQPVGSPLSLECTVEGTSNPNLYWYRQAAGRGLQLLFYSVGIGQISSEVPQNLSASRPQDRQFILSSKKLLLSDSGFYLCAWSEGAFTEAFFGQGTRLTVV.